This TCR beta chain comes out of a study of cytomegalovirus exposure and HLA in healthy donors (dated by TCRdb to the late 2010s). For the study in its entirety: A later analysis indicated that the roughly 130 validation repertoires were generated on the platform also employed for the 700 or so repertoires of the first cohort. Along with the approximately 700-subject first cohort, a separate validation cohort of roughly 110 different subjects was used. The study aimed to test whether signatures of past pathogen exposure could be identified by cataloging public T cell receptors. High-throughput TCR immunosequencing, statistical association of individual TCRs with disease status, and machine learning were combined to predict cytomegalovirus infection status. General conclusions and limits of the study: All 120 or so repertoires were used to score co-occurrence in the validation cohort in a later analysis, because that analysis had no HLA typing for the cohort. Cytomegalovirus status was reported to be diagnosed by the classifier with high specificity and sensitivity in both the original and validation cohorts. It was suggested by the authors that the approach could potentially be generalized to other disease states and immunological phenotypes. Of the cluster scores, roughly 95% were above 0 in a later analysis, which found that TCRs clustered in the first cohort also tended to co-occur in the 95 to 150 validation repertoires. The study listed 164 TCR beta chains as associated with cytomegalovirus. A few of the identified cytomegalovirus-associated TCR beta chains were confirmed in vitro to be specific for cytomegalovirus antigens. While some public TCRs were present in many individuals, most TCR sequences turned up only very rarely across donors.

The germline V end is reduced by 0 bases and the J end by 6 bases; junction bases left unmatched: 7. There are 17 amino acids in the CDR3, from cysteine to phenylalanine inclusive. The only DNA kept is the CDR3, 51 bases in frame from the first base. For CDR1 and CDR2, the germline V gene lists SGDLS and YYNGEE. This clone was counted a single time. Its recognized antigen is unknown. No much larger clonotype is one base removed from it; base qualities were not supplied. The library was obtained by the immunoSEQ multiplex PCR assay. In the original analysis: A statistical classification framework was built for diagnosing cytomegalovirus status from the catalog of TCR beta chain sequences. Sourced from immuneACCESS, this table was stored by TCRdb with only in-frame sequences that have V and J called. A share of the clones is absent; for the studies checked, an unresolved V gene accounts for under half, and the remainder has no known explanation. The V and J calls and clone size were taken over from that table, and D and trimming were inferred from the DNA. The sample profile shows approximately 120,000 clones; 75% to 90% of them were found once. The ten largest make up roughly 2% of the sample.

Donors formed part of the validation cohort, which comprised over a hundred subjects and was distinct from the first cohort of under 750 subjects. Source material: PBMCs. The chain uses TRBV9 and TRBJ2-2; TRBD1 matches 11 bases in the middle. This clonotype was sampled from a woman between 18 and 29 years old in good health and CMV-seronegative. The DNA is as follows: TGTGCCAGCAGCGTAGCTACCGGGACAGGGGGGCCCGGGGAGCTGTTTTTT. This translates into CASSVATGTGGPGELFF.